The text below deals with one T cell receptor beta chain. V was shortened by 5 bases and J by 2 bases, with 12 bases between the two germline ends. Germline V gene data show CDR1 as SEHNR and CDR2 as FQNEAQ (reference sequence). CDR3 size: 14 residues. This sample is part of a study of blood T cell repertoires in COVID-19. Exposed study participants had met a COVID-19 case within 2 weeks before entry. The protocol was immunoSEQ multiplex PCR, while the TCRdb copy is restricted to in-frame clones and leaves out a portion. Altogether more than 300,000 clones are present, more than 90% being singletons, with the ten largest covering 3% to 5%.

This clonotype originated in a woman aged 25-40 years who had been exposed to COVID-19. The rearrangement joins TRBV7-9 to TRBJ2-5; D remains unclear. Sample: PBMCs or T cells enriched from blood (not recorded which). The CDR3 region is CASSARTAQETQYF. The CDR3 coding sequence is TGTGCCAGCAGCGCCCGCACAGCTCAAGAGACCCAGTACTTC.